Reported below is one T cell receptor (beta chain). Unique molecular identifiers were incorporated into the prepared TCRbeta library. TCRdb reanalysed the PCR reads using MiXCR and keeps one entry per CDR3 protein. The sample includes some 290,000 distinct CDR3 sequences, over 20% of them seen just once. This sample stems from a study of T-cell reconstitution after alpha-beta-depleted transplantation in children. Trimming stripped 0 bases from V and 10 bases from J, with 9 bases between. Germline assignment: CDR1 DFQATT and CDR2 SNEGSKA (reference sequence). The CDR3 runs 11 residues. The material sequenced was PBMCs, mostly from graft donor cells, taken 180 days after TCRalphabeta/CD19-depleted stem cell transplant. V gene TRBV20-1 combines with J gene TRBJ1-1, with TRBD1 as a possible D gene (5 bases). This clonotype originated in a male patient between 10 and 17 years old who had a stem cell transplant for acute lymphoblastic leukemia, so the T cells may come from the graft donor. The CDR3 reads CSARDRAGAFF. CDR3 sequence (DNA): TGCAGTGCTAGAGACAGGGCGGGAGCTTTCTTT.